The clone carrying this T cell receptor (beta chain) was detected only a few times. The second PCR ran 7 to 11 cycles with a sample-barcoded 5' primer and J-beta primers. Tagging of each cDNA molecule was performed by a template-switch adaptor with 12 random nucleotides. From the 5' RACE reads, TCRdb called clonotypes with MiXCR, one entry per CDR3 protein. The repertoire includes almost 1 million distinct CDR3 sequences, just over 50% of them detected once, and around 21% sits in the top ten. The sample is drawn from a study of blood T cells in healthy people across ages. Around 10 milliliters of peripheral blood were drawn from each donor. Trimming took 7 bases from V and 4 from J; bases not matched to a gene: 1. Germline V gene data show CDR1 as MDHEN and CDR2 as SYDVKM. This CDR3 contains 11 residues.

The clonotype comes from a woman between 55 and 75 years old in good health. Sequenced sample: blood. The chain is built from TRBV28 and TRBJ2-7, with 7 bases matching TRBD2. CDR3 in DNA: TGTGCCAGCACAGCGGGGTACGAGCAGTACTTC. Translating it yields CASTAGYEQYF.